This is a list of T cell receptor beta chains from one sample in a study of identifying expanded T cells in peripheral blood. Assay used: immunoSEQ multiplex PCR; TCRdb lists only in-frame clones, some missing. The repertoire holds about 89,000 clones, with about 86% as singletons. The sample comprised blood. These receptor sequences come from a person between 18 and 70 years old in good health. Each CDR3 is given with its conserved first and last residue. Each record gives: CDR3 DNA, CDR3 protein, clone size, J gene, D gene, V gene. D genes are given only for firm matches. Size is omitted from some rows. Given values are once, few, many or a class for expanded clones.

TGTGCCAGCAGTTTTCGGGGGGGCTCCTACGAGCAGTACTTC,CASSFRGGSYEQYF,.,TRBJ2-7,TRBD2,TRBV11-1
TGTGCCAGCAGTGAATATGACGGGAATTCACCCCTCCACTTT,CASSEYDGNSPLHF,.,TRBJ1-6,.,TRBV25-1
TGTGCCAGCAGCCGAACCACCTTTAGCGGGGAGCAGTTCTTC,CASSRTTFSGEQFF,.,TRBJ2-1,TRBD2,TRBV7-7
TGTGCCAGCACTCTCGGGGGGGCCCACGACGAGCAGTTCTTC,CASTLGGAHDEQFF,.,TRBJ2-1,TRBD2,TRBV6-6
TGTGCCAGCACCCAAGATCCGGGACAGGGACCCCTCCACTTT,CASTQDPGQGPLHF,.,TRBJ1-6,TRBD1,TRBV6-5
TGTGCCAGCAGCTTATACAGGGGAAAACAGCCCCAGCATTTT,CASSLYRGKQPQHF,.,TRBJ1-5,TRBD1,TRBV7-2
TGTGCCAGCTCAGCCTCCGGGACAGGGGCAACCGGGGAGCTGTTTTTT,CASSASGTGATGELFF,.,TRBJ2-2,TRBD1,TRBV18
TGTGCCAGCTCACCACAGCAGGACACCTCCTACGAGCAGTACTTC,CASSPQQDTSYEQYF,.,TRBJ2-7,.,TRBV18
TGTGCCAGCAGTGAATTGTGGGGTGGAAATGGCTACACCTTC,CASSELWGGNGYTF,few,TRBJ1-2,.,TRBV25-1
TGTGCCAGCAGCCTGAGGGGGCCCGGGGAGCTGTTTTTT,CASSLRGPGELFF,.,TRBJ2-2,TRBD1,TRBV27
TGTGCCAGTAGTACAGGACAGGGGGCAACTAATGAAAAACTGTTTTTT,CASSTGQGATNEKLFF,.,TRBJ1-4,TRBD1,TRBV19
TGTGCCTGCACCGGGGGGGTTAATGAGCAGTTCTTC,CACTGGVNEQFF,.,TRBJ2-1,TRBD2,TRBV30
TGTGCCGTCAAATCGGACAGGGTACTAGAAAAACTGTTTTTT,CAVKSDRVLEKLFF,.,TRBJ1-4,TRBD1,TRBV10-3
TGTGCCAGCAGCTTAGATGAGTCAGGGGGCCTTTTCATAGGCGACCTGACTTTC,CASSLDESGGLFIGDLTF,few,TRBJ2-6,TRBD1,TRBV11-2
TGTGCCAGCAGTTTATCCCTCCTGCAGGGCGGAGGCTACACCTTC,CASSLSLLQGGGYTF,.,TRBJ1-2,.,TRBV28
TGTGCCAGCAGGTCAAAGGGGCACACTGAAGCTTTCTTT,CASRSKGHTEAFF,.,TRBJ1-1,.,TRBV11-3
TGTGCCAGTAGTAATAACTTCCGGACAGATACGCAGTATTTT,CASSNNFRTDTQYF,.,TRBJ2-3,.,TRBV19
TGTGCCAGTAAGCGGTCGGGGACTGAAGCTTTCTTT,CASKRSGTEAFF,.,TRBJ1-1,.,TRBV19
TGTGCCAGCAGAGGACAGGGGCCGGGAGATACGCAGTATTTT,CASRGQGPGDTQYF,.,TRBJ2-3,TRBD1,TRBV2
TGTGCCAGCAGCAACGGTGGGGGACCCCCAGAAGCTTTCTTT,CASSNGGGPPEAFF,once,TRBJ1-1,.,TRBV2
TGCGCCAGCAGCTCCGCTAGCGCGTCTGAAGCTTTCTTT,CASSSASASEAFF,few,TRBJ1-1,.,TRBV5-1
TGTGCCAGCAGCCACGGGACAGCGAACACTGAAGCTTTCTTT,CASSHGTANTEAFF,.,TRBJ1-1,TRBD1,TRBV4-2
TGCGCCAGCAGAGGGAGGAGCTCAGACACTGAAGCTTTCTTT,CASRGRSSDTEAFF,once,TRBJ1-1,.,TRBV4-1
TGTGCCAGCAGCCCTTCAGGGGGATCAGAAGAAGCTTTCTTT,CASSPSGGSEEAFF,.,TRBJ1-1,TRBD1,TRBV6-4
TGTGCCAGCAGCTCAAGACAGGGATCTGGCTACACCTTC,CASSSRQGSGYTF,.,TRBJ1-2,TRBD1,TRBV7-2
TGCGCCAGCAGCCATACTATCGGGTACGAGCAGTACTTC,CASSHTIGYEQYF,.,TRBJ2-7,.,TRBV4-1
TGTGCCAGCAGCTTAGGTCCTCCGGGGGGGCGTAATGAGCAGTTCTTC,CASSLGPPGGRNEQFF,.,TRBJ2-1,TRBD2,TRBV11-3
TGTGCCAGCAGCCTGGGGGCGAATGAGCAGTTCTTC,CASSLGANEQFF,.,TRBJ2-1,.,TRBV7-6
TGTGCCAGCAGTTACACGTCTGGAAACACCATATATTTT,CASSYTSGNTIYF,many,TRBJ1-3,.,TRBV6-6
TGTGCCAGCAGTCGACAGTTCGTCCGGGATGAGCAGTTCTTC,CASSRQFVRDEQFF,.,TRBJ2-1,.,TRBV2
TGTGCCAGCAGCACTCAGGGTAAGCAGCCCCAGCATTTT,CASSTQGKQPQHF,.,TRBJ1-5,.,TRBV7-2
TGTGCCAGCAGCAGGACACTATCCACCGGGGAGCTGTTTTTT,CASSRTLSTGELFF,.,TRBJ2-2,.,TRBV7-9
TGTGCCTGGAGTGGAAGCTACCGGGATGAGCAGTTCTTC,CAWSGSYRDEQFF,.,TRBJ2-1,.,TRBV30
TGTGCCAGCAGCTTAGTCCTGAACACTGAAGCTTTCTTT,CASSLVLNTEAFF,.,TRBJ1-1,.,TRBV5-6